The 7 T cell receptor beta chains below all came from one sample that was sequenced in a study of OX40 agonist ivuxolimab in advanced cancers. Sequencing used immunoSEQ multiplex PCR; TCRdb keeps in-frame clones, though not all of them. This sample has about 41,000 clones, with around 87% found just once. The sample in question was CD4+ or CD8+ T cells sorted from blood, obtained in a trial of the OX40 agonist ivuxolimab. The receptors were sampled from an adult with an advanced solid tumor such as melanoma, head and neck, liver or kidney cancer.

The chain recombines TRBV27 with TRBJ2-3, with D tentatively TRBD2 (5 bases). The CDR3 has 13 residues. CDR1 and CDR2 from the germline V gene are MNHEY and SMNVEV (reference sequence). Trimming took off 1 base at V and 6 bases at J, with 8 bases between the two ends. CDR3 sequence: CASSLLATDTQYF. The DNA for the CDR3 is TGTGCCAGCAGTTTATTAGCGACGGATACGCAGTATTTT.

The chain has TRBV7-2 and TRBJ1-1, with D perhaps matching TRBD1 (6 bases). The CDR3 length is 11 residues. V shed 6 bases and J shed 10 bases, with 12 bases lying between them. The germline CDR1 and CDR2 sequences are SGHTA and FQGNSA. The CDR3 DNA is TGTGCCAGCAGTTACAGGGAGTTAGCTTTCTTT. Translation gives CASSYRELAFF.

J is TRBJ2-1 and V is TRBV7-2; TRBD1 agrees at 9 bases. The CDR3 consists of 15 residues. The germline gives CDR1 SGHTA, CDR2 FQGNSA. With 5 bases clipped from V and 2 bases from J, the junction kept 4 bases outside the gene matches. The CDR3 loop reads CASSPDRGAYNEQFF. The DNA for the CDR3 is TGTGCCAGCAGCCCGGACAGGGGTGCCTACAATGAGCAGTTCTTC. The variable domain in full, with the rest retrieved from reference TRBV7-2 and TRBJ2-1, is GAGVSQSPSNKVTEKGKDVELRCDPISGHTALYWYRQSLGQGLEFLIYFQGNSAPDKSGLPSDRFSAERTGGSVSTLTIQRTQQEDSAVYLCASSPDRGAYNEQFFGPGTRLTVL.

This chain joins TRBV7-2 and TRBJ1-2, with D possibly matching TRBD1 (6 bases). Germline values: CDR1 SGHTA, CDR2 FQGNSA. The CDR3 spans 13 residues. Trimming took off 4 bases at V and 6 bases at J, with 12 bases between the two ends. DNA of the CDR3: TGTGCCAGCAGCTCCCTAGGGGGGCATGGCTACACCTTC. It yields the protein CASSSLGGHGYTF.

This CDR3 is CASSPGTISGNTIYF. The CDR3 coding sequence is TGTGCCAGCTCACCCGGCACTATCTCTGGAAACACCATATATTTT. The J gene is TRBJ1-3, the V gene TRBV18; D gene uncertain. The CDR3 extends over 15 amino acids. The germline CDR1 and CDR2 sequences are KGHSH and LQKENI. Trimming shortened V by 3 bases and J by 0 bases, and 9 bases separated the two germline ends.

This chain connects TRBV10-3 to TRBJ2-5; D is uncertain. V lost 4 bases, J lost 5 bases, and 11 bases lay in between. The CDR3 extends over 13 amino acids. Germline V lookup: CDR1 ENHRY, CDR2 SYGVKD. The DNA for the CDR3 is TGTGCCATCAGTGGGGCTCGGGTTGAGACCCAGTACTTC. Translation gives CAISGARVETQYF.

This clone was recorded a few times. This same CDR3 is encoded by further DNA sequences in the sample. The rearrangement uses TRBV7-2 and TRBJ1-5; D gene unclear. In germline, CDR1 is SGHTA, CDR2 FQGNSA. Trimming took 1 base from V and 0 from J, leaving 10 bases between them. CDR3 length: 16 residues. CDR3 in DNA: TGTGCCAGCAGCTTAGGGTCTGCAAATAGCAATCAGCCCCAGCATTTT. Translation: CASSLGSANSNQPQHF. The variable domain in full, completed from reference TRBV7-2 and TRBJ1-5, reads GAGVSQSPSNKVTEKGKDVELRCDPISGHTALYWYRQSLGQGLEFLIYFQGNSAPDKSGLPSDRFSAERTGGSVSTLTIQRTQQEDSAVYLCASSLGSANSNQPQHFGDGTRLSIL.